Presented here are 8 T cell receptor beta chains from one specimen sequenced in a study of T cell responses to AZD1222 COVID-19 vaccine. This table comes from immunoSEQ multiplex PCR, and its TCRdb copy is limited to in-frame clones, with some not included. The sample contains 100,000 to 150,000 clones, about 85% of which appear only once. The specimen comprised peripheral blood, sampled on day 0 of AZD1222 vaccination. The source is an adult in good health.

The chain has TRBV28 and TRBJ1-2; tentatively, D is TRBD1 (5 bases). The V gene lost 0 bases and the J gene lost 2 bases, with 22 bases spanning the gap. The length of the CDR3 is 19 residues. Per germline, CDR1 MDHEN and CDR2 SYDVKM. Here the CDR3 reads CASSLWGDGWRLKNYGYTF. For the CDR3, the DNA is TGTGCCAGCAGTTTATGGGGGGACGGATGGAGGCTCAAAAACTATGGCTACACCTTC.

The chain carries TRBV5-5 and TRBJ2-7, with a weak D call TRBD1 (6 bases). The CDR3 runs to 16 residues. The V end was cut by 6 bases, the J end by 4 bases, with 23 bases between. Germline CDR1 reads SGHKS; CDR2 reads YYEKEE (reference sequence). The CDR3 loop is CASTPDSLITVYEQYF. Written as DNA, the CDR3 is TGTGCCAGCACCCCGGACAGTTTAATTACTGTTTACGAGCAGTACTTC. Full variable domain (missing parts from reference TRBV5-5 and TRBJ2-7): DAGVTQSPTHLIKTRGQQVTLRCSPISGHKSVSWYQQVLGQGPQFIFQYYEKEERGRGNFPDRFSARQFPNYSSELNVNALLLGDSALYLCASTPDSLITVYEQYFGPGTRLTVT.

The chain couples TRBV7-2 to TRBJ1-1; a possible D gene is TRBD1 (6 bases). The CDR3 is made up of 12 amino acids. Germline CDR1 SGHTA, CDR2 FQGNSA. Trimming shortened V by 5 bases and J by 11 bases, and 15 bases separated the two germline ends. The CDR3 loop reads CASSPPGGAAFF. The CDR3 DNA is TGTGCCAGCAGCCCGCCCGGGGGCGCGGCTTTCTTT.

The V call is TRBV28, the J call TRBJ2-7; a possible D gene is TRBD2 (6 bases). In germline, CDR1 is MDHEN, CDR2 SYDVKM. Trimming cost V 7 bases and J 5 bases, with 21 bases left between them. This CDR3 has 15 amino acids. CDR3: CASTPLGRGAHEQYF. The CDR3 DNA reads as TGTGCCAGCACACCCCTAGGGCGGGGCGCCCACGAGCAGTACTTC. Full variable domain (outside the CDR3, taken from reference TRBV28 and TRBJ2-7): DVKVTQSSRYLVKRTGEKVFLECVQDMDHENMFWYRQDPGLGLRLIYFSYDVKMKEKGDIPEGYSVSREKKERFSLILESASTNQTSMYLCASTPLGRGAHEQYFGPGTRLTVT.

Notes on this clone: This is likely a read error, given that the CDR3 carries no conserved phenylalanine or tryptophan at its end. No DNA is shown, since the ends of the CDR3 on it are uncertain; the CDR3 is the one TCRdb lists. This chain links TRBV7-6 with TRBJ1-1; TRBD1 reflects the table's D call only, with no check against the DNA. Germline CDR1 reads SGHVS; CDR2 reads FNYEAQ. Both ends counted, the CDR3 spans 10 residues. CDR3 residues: CASSPRQGVA.

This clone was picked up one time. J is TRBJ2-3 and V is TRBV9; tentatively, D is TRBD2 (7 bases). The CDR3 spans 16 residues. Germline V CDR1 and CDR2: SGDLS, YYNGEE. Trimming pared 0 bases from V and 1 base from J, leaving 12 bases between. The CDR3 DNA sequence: TGTGCCAGCAGCGTAGAGGGGGGGCTGGGCACAGATACGCAGTATTTT. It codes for CASSVEGGLGTDTQYF.

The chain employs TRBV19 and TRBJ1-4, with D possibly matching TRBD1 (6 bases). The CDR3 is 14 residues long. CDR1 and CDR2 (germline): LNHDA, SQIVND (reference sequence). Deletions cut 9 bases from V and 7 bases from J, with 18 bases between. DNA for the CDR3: TGTGCCAGCACCGGACAGTTGGGGAGTGAAAAACTGTTTTTT. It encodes CASTGQLGSEKLFF.

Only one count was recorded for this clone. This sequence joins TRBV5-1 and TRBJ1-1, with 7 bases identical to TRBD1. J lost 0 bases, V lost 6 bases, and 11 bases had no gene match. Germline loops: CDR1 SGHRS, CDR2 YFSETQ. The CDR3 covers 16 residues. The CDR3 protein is CASKPGQSFMNTEAFF. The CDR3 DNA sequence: TGCGCCAGCAAGCCGGGACAGAGCTTCATGAACACTGAAGCTTTCTTT.